One and the same sample provided the 27 T cell receptor beta chains below, sequenced in a study of regulatory T cells in long-lasting Graves disease. Time point here: newly diagnosed GD, antithyroid drugs for less than 3 months. PBMCs provided the RNA from which the TCR library was made. Arm-PCR of CDR3 regions and iRepertoire HTBI primers were the basis on which TCR beta libraries were built. TCRdb ran MiXCR on the multiplex PCR reads and lists one entry per CDR3 protein. The table records about 240,000 distinct CDR3 sequences, around 20% of them present only once. Sample: peripheral blood mononuclear cells (PBMCs), taken at new diagnosis, from a patient treated with antithyroid drugs. These receptors were obtained from a female donor with Graves disease.

The V gene is TRBV6-2 or TRBV6-3, the J gene TRBJ2-6; no clear D gene. Trimming cost V 6 bases and J 0 bases, with 9 bases left between them. This CDR3 is built from 15 residues. Per germline, CDR1 MNHEY and CDR2 SVGEGT. The CDR3 sequence: CASSVRISGANVLTF. CDR3 bases: TGTGCCAGCAGCGTTCGCATCTCTGGGGCCAACGTCCTGACTTTC.

J is TRBJ2-4 and V is TRBV6-2 or TRBV6-3; 12 positions match TRBD2. This CDR3 comprises 19 residues. Losses at the gene ends were 5 bases for V and 0 bases for J; bases not matched to a gene: 11. Germline V lookup: CDR1 MNHEY, CDR2 SVGEGT. CDR3 in amino acids: CASSPSGLAGILAKNIQYF. The CDR3 DNA is TGTGCCAGCAGTCCTTCAGGACTAGCGGGGATACTAGCCAAAAACATTCAGTACTTC.

This clonotype was seen ten or more times. The chain has TRBV6-1 and TRBJ1-5; 7 nucleotides agree with TRBD1. With 2 bases clipped from V and 7 bases from J, the junction kept 5 bases outside the gene matches. Germline V gene sequence: CDR1 MNHNS, CDR2 SASEGT. The CDR3 is 14 amino acids. This CDR3 reads CASSERGQGQPQHF. The CDR3 DNA reads TGTGCCAGCAGTGAAAGGGGGCAGGGGCAGCCCCAGCATTTT.

The sample holds many counts of this clonotype. The rearrangement uses TRBV28 and TRBJ2-1; no clear D. CDR1 and CDR2 (germline): MDHEN, SYDVKM. Trimming pared 7 bases from V and 9 bases from J, leaving 16 bases between. This CDR3 is built from 13 residues. As DNA, the CDR3 is TGTGCCAGCAATCCACCCCCCCAGAGTGAGCAGTTCTTC. As protein: CASNPPPQSEQFF.

The table lists this clonotype with many counts. The rearrangement links TRBV7-3 to TRBJ2-3, with D possibly matching TRBD1 (6 bases). The germline V gene encodes CDR1 SGHTA and CDR2 FQGTGA. The V gene lost 4 bases and the J gene lost 5 bases, with 10 bases spanning the gap. This CDR3 has 13 residues. Here the CDR3 reads CASSSTGIDTQYF. The CDR3 coding sequence is TGTGCCAGCAGCTCAACAGGGATAGATACGCAGTATTTT. Complete variable domain (other parts from reference TRBV7-3 and TRBJ2-3): GAGVSQTPSNKVTEKGKYVELRCDPISGHTALYWYRQSLGQGPEFLIYFQGTGAADDSGLPNDRFFAVRPEGSVSTLKIQRTERGDSAVYLCASSSTGIDTQYFGPGTRLTVL.

This clonotype was observed many times. The chain links TRBV7-2 to TRBJ2-7; a weak D match, TRBD1 (5 bases). The V gene's germline CDR1 is SGHTA and CDR2 FQGNSA. The CDR3 totals 13 residues. V lost 6 bases and J lost 0, with 9 bases in between. The CDR3 DNA is TGTGCCAGCAGTTTACAGGACTCCTACGAGCAGTACTTC. It encodes CASSLQDSYEQYF.

The V call is TRBV14, the J call TRBJ1-4; 7 positions match TRBD1. V shed 2 bases, J shed 6 bases, and the junction held 6 bases outside the gene matches. The germline gives CDR1 SGHDN, CDR2 FVKESK. The CDR3 covers 15 residues. CDR3 DNA: TGTGCCAGCAGCCAATTTGGACAGGCTGATGAAAAACTGTTTTTT. This codes for CASSQFGQADEKLFF.

This clonotype was picked up many times. V and J are TRBV6-2 or TRBV6-3 and TRBJ2-1, with TRBD1 as a possible D gene (5 bases). The CDR3 runs to 14 residues. CDR1 and CDR2 (germline): MNHEY, SVGEGT. Trimming cost V 7 bases and J 3 bases, with 13 bases left between them. The CDR3 sequence: CASNPQGSYNEQFF. As DNA, the CDR3 is TGTGCCAGCAACCCCCAGGGTAGCTACAATGAGCAGTTCTTC.

This chain links TRBV7-2 with TRBJ2-1, with D maybe TRBD2 (6 bases). Germline V lookup: CDR1 SGHTA, CDR2 FQGNSA. This CDR3 is 15 amino acids long. Trimming removed 2 bases from V and 5 bases from J, with 13 bases in between. CDR3 residues: CASSLFGTSNNEQFF. For the CDR3, the DNA is TGTGCCAGCAGCTTATTCGGGACTTCTAACAATGAGCAGTTCTTC.

This clonotype was recorded at least ten times. The V gene is TRBV12-3 or TRBV12-4, the J gene TRBJ1-2, with D possibly TRBD1 on 5 matching bases. The CDR3 spans 16 residues. Trimming stripped 3 bases from V and 7 bases from J, with 21 bases between. The DNA for the CDR3 is TGTGCCAGCAGTTTGATTTTGGGGCAGGAGGAGCGTGGCTACACCTTC. Protein sequence: CASSLILGQEERGYTF.

This clonotype was counted many times. This chain joins TRBV18 and TRBJ2-2, with D perhaps matching TRBD2 (5 bases). CDR3 length equals 16 residues. V was clipped by 0 bases and J by 1 base, with 9 bases between them. Per the germline V gene, CDR1 is KGHSH and CDR2 is LQKENI. CDR3 residues: CASSPPSRGNTGELFF. The CDR3, as DNA: TGTGCCAGCTCACCACCGTCACGGGGGAACACCGGGGAGCTGTTTTTT.

This clonotype has ten or more counts. The chain has TRBV20-1 and TRBJ1-1, with D perhaps matching TRBD1 (5 bases). This CDR3 comprises 15 residues. V lost 7 bases to trimming and J lost 4 bases, with 22 bases between them. Germline-derived CDR1 and CDR2 are DFQATT and SNEGSKA (reference sequence). The CDR3 is CSVRYPDRRGTEAFF. Written as DNA, the CDR3 is TGCAGTGTCAGATACCCTGACAGACGGGGCACTGAAGCTTTCTTT.

About this clonotype: A much bigger clone sits one base away, suggesting this may be a read error. The V and J genes are TRBV3-1 and TRBJ1-1; 7 bases fit TRBD1. The CDR3 is made up of 12 amino acids. Germline-derived CDR1 and CDR2 are LGHDT and YNNKEL (reference sequence). CDR3 coding DNA: TGTGCCGGCAGACTCAACAGGGGCGACGCTTTCTTT. It encodes CAGRLNRGDAFF.

J is TRBJ1-2 and V is TRBV30, with D possibly TRBD1 on 5 matching bases. The V gene's germline CDR1 is GTSNPN and CDR2 SVGIG (reference sequence). The CDR3 runs to 13 residues. Trimming left V 3 bases short and J 5 bases short, with 13 bases between. CDR3 protein: CAWSYGGRYGYTF. The CDR3 DNA follows: TGTGCCTGGAGCTACGGGGGGAGGTATGGCTACACCTTC.

The CDR3 DNA sequence: TGTGCCAGCAGCGACCGGACTAGCGGGAGGGCCGGTGGGGCCAACGTCCTGACTTTC. This codes for CASSDRTSGRAGGANVLTF. The chain links TRBV7-2 to TRBJ2-6, with 15 bases that match TRBD2. The germline gives CDR1 SGHTA, CDR2 FQGNSA. J was trimmed by 3 bases and V by 5 bases; bases with no gene match: 8. This CDR3 has 19 amino acids.

This clonotype was seen many times. The chain links TRBV2 to TRBJ2-7; D not certain. Germline assignment: CDR1 SNHLY and CDR2 FYNNEI. Trimming left V 5 bases short and J 5 bases short, with 13 bases between. The CDR3 has 13 residues. Here the CDR3 reads CASSPFESHEQYF. In DNA, the CDR3 is TGTGCCAGCAGTCCATTCGAGTCTCACGAGCAGTACTTC.

This clonotype showed up many times. This chain joins TRBV12-3 or TRBV12-4 and TRBJ1-5; maybe TRBD1 (5 bases). V was clipped by 3 bases and J by 9 bases, with 15 bases between them. CDR3 size: 14 residues. The CDR3 region is CASSLRAGTGPQHF. CDR3 coding DNA: TGTGCCAGCAGTTTGAGGGCAGGGACTGGGCCCCAGCATTTT.

The table lists this clonotype with many counts. The J gene is TRBJ2-3, the V gene TRBV12-3 or TRBV12-4, with 12 bases identical to TRBD2. The V gene end was trimmed by 6 bases and the J gene end by 6 bases; junction bases not matched to a gene: 4. The CDR3 totals 14 residues. This CDR3 is CASRTTSGSDTQYF. As DNA, the CDR3 is TGTGCCAGCAGGACGACTAGCGGGAGTGATACGCAGTATTTT.

This clonotype has ten or more counts. The gene calls are TRBV20-1 and TRBJ2-1; the match to TRBD2 covers 12 bases. Trimming at V came to 5 bases and at J to 14 bases, leaving 4 bases not matched to a gene. CDR3 size: 11 residues. Germline assignment: CDR1 DFQATT and CDR2 SNEGSKA (reference sequence). Here the CDR3 reads CSAGTSGWEFF. CDR3 coding DNA: TGCAGTGCTGGGACTAGCGGGTGGGAGTTCTTC.

This clonotype was seen ten or more times. This chain joins TRBV24-1 and TRBJ2-1, with 9 nucleotides matching TRBD1. CDR3 length: 15 residues. J lost 8 bases, V lost 5 bases, and 9 bases had no gene match. Germline lookup yields CDR1 KGHDR and CDR2 SFDVKD. The CDR3 sequence is CATSGRDRVTDEQFF. The CDR3 coding sequence is TGTGCCACCAGTGGCCGGGACAGGGTTACAGATGAGCAGTTCTTC.

This clonotype has at least ten counts. The J gene is TRBJ2-3, the V gene TRBV7-6; 9 nucleotides match TRBD1. Germline-derived CDR1 and CDR2 are SGHVS and FNYEAQ. The CDR3 spans 17 residues. V gave up 5 bases and J gave up 1 base; unmatched junction bases: 10. This chain's CDR3 is CASSEGAWTGGTDTQYF. Here the CDR3 DNA reads TGTGCCAGCAGCGAAGGGGCCTGGACAGGGGGCACAGATACGCAGTATTTT.

The rearrangement uses TRBV11-2 and TRBJ2-1; D is uncertain. V was trimmed by 4 bases and J by 0 bases, leaving 19 bases between them. The CDR3 is 18 amino acids. Germline CDR1 is SGHAT and CDR2 is FQNNGV. The CDR3 here is CASSSPRLLPGSYNEQFF. DNA of the CDR3: TGTGCCAGCAGCTCCCCGCGGCTCCTCCCCGGCTCCTACAATGAGCAGTTCTTC.

This chain joins TRBV12-3 or TRBV12-4 and TRBJ2-1; 9 bases align to TRBD2. J gave up 2 bases and V 5 bases, and 7 bases lay outside the gene matches. The CDR3 runs to 16 residues. The DNA of the CDR3 is TGTGCCAGCAGTCCGGGGGCGGGGGGGACCTACAATGAGCAGTTCTTC. Amino acid sequence: CASSPGAGGTYNEQFF.

The chain uses TRBV4-2 and TRBJ2-5; D tentatively fits TRBD1 or TRBD2 (5 bases each). Trimming shortened V by 1 base and J by 5 bases, and 14 bases separated the two germline ends. The germline CDR1 and CDR2 sequences are LGHNA and YNFKEQ. The CDR3 is 15 residues long. The CDR3: CASSQGGPSSETQYF. CDR3 sequence (DNA): TGTGCCAGCAGCCAAGGGGGCCCTAGCTCCGAGACCCAGTACTTC.

In regard to this clonotype: This may be a read error: a much more frequent sequence differs by one nucleotide. The V and J genes are TRBV3-1 and TRBJ2-6; tentative D call: TRBD1 (6 bases). This CDR3 has 17 amino acids. Trimming left V 5 bases short and J 0 bases short, with 14 bases between. Germline values: CDR1 LGHDT, CDR2 YNNKEL (reference sequence). CDR3: CASSYRQEISGANVLTF. In nucleotides, the CDR3 is TGTGCCAGCAGCTACAGACAGGAGATCTCTGGGGCCAACGTCCTGACTTTC.

This clonotype was detected only a few times. This chain joins TRBV30 and TRBJ1-4; no firm D call. The V end lost 5 bases, the J end lost 17 bases, and 30 bases lay between the germline ends. Germline assignment: CDR1 GTSNPN and CDR2 SVGIG (reference sequence). The CDR3 spans 15 residues. The CDR3 loop is CAWQLNLGARAHLFF. The CDR3 bases are TGTGCCTGGCAGCTCAATCTTGGCGCAAGGGCTCACCTTTTTTTT.

This clonotype was seen ten or more times. The CDR3 region is CASSLSGTGKGNTIYF. The CDR3 region has the DNA TGTGCCAGCAGTTTATCCGGGACAGGGAAAGGAAACACCATATATTTT. This chain uses TRBV27 with TRBJ1-3; 9 bases map to TRBD1. Germline CDR1 MNHEY, CDR2 SMNVEV (reference sequence). The CDR3 has 16 residues. With V trimmed by 0 bases and J by 4 bases, 4 bases remained unmatched.